The 26 T cell receptor beta chains listed next were all sequenced from one sample in a study of radiotherapy plus CTLA-4 blockade in lung cancer. TCRdb's table, derived via immunoSEQ multiplex PCR, lists solely in-frame clones and lacks some. The table records some 64,000 clones, less than 85% of them present only once. The material was peripheral blood, obtained from a patient treated with radiotherapy plus ipilimumab. All receptors derive from a human donor with non-small cell lung cancer whose response to radiotherapy plus ipilimumab could not be evaluated. Some clones in this sample may be carry-over from other donors' samples.

The V and J genes are TRBV7-2 and TRBJ1-2; perhaps TRBD1 as D (5 bases). Germline values: CDR1 SGHTA, CDR2 FQGNSA. The CDR3 length is 17 residues. Between the trimmed V and J ends, which lost 5 bases and 7 bases, there was a span of 26 bases. The CDR3 protein is CASSPHNPGQGKGGYTF. The DNA of the CDR3 is TGTGCCAGCAGCCCTCACAACCCGGGCCAGGGCAAGGGTGGCTACACCTTC.

For this clone: Relative to the germline gene, one junction end is altered; a read error may explain this. The chain carries TRBV7-7 and TRBJ2-7; D may be TRBD1 (5 bases). This CDR3 is built from 15 residues. Germline lookup yields CDR1 SSHAT and CDR2 FNYEAQ (reference sequence). The CDR3 DNA reads as TGTGCTAGCAGCTTGTGGCAGGGCCCCTCCTACGAGCAGTACTTC. Protein: CASSLWQGPSYEQYF.

The chain joins TRBV7-9 to TRBJ1-2; 8 nucleotides match TRBD1. Germline loops: CDR1 SEHNR, CDR2 FQNEAQ (reference sequence). V lost 4 bases, J lost 2 bases, and 6 bases stayed unmatched. The CDR3 is made up of 15 amino acids. The CDR3 DNA follows: TGTGCCAGCAGCTGGGACAGGACTTTGAACTATGGCTACACCTTC. It codes for CASSWDRTLNYGYTF.

The J gene is TRBJ2-7, the V gene TRBV6-5; D gene uncertain. The V gene's germline CDR1 is MNHEY and CDR2 SVGAGI. The CDR3 spans 15 residues. Between the trimmed V and J ends, which lost 0 bases and 3 bases, there was a span of 12 bases. The CDR3 coding sequence is TGTGCCAGCAGTTACTCGGGTGTGACAAGCTACGAGCAGTACTTC. This gives the protein CASSYSGVTSYEQYF.

J is TRBJ2-3 and V is TRBV5-1; TRBD2 aligns across 8 bases. The V and J ends lost 0 bases and 6 bases, in that order; junction bases with no gene match: 9. The germline CDR1 and CDR2 sequences are SGHRS and YFSETQ. The CDR3 runs 16 residues. The CDR3 here is CASSLGGTSGADTQYF. The CDR3 nucleotides are TGCGCCAGCAGCTTGGGGGGGACTAGTGGTGCGGATACGCAGTATTTT.

This clone was picked up a small number of times. V usage is TRBV2 and J usage is TRBJ1-5, with 8 bases fitting TRBD1. Germline CDR1 is SNHLY and CDR2 is FYNNEI. J was trimmed by 6 bases and V by 0 bases; bases with no gene match: 7. The CDR3 runs to 16 residues. DNA of the CDR3: TGTGCCAGCAGTGAAGCGCTGGGACAGGTAACTCAGCCCCAGCATTTT. This gives the protein CASSEALGQVTQPQHF.

The chain couples TRBV28 to TRBJ1-2; 8 bases are a match to TRBD1. CDR3 length: 14 residues. The germline V gene encodes CDR1 MDHEN and CDR2 SYDVKM. Trimming took 8 bases from V and 8 from J; bases not matched to a gene: 13. For the CDR3, the DNA is TGTGCCAGCTCCCAGGGTGCAGGGGGCGAAGGCTACACCTTC. Its translation is CASSQGAGGEGYTF.

The V call is TRBV29-1, the J call TRBJ1-2, with D possibly being TRBD1 (5 bases). The length of the CDR3 is 13 residues. V was trimmed by 0 bases and J by 8 bases, leaving 13 bases between them. CDR1 and CDR2 (germline): SQVTM, ANQGSEA. The CDR3 spells CSVEEPGLGGYTF. The CDR3 nucleotides read TGCAGCGTTGAAGAGCCAGGGCTAGGAGGCTACACCTTC. The whole variable domain, remainder taken from reference TRBV29-1 and TRBJ1-2, is SAVISQKPSRDICQRGTSLTIQCQVDSQVTMMFWYRQQPGQSLTLIATANQGSEATYESGFVIDKFPISRPNLTFSTLTVSNMSPEDSSIYLCSVEEPGLGGYTFGSGTRLTVV.

Here the CDR3 DNA reads TGTGCCAGTAGTACCCTACCCGGGAGAGGGCAAGAGACCCAGTACTTC. This translates into CASSTLPGRGQETQYF. The chain combines TRBV19 with TRBJ2-5; TRBD2 is a possible D gene (6 bases). The CDR3 runs 16 residues. CDR1 is LNHDA, CDR2 SQIVND, per germline (reference sequence). Trimming pared 4 bases from V and 2 bases from J, leaving 17 bases between.

This chain connects TRBV27 to TRBJ1-1; possibly TRBD1 for D (6 bases). Germline assignment: CDR1 MNHEY and CDR2 SMNVEV (reference sequence). The CDR3 covers 16 residues. Between the trimmed V and J ends, which lost 4 bases and 0 bases, there was a span of 15 bases. In DNA, the CDR3 is TGTGCCAGCAGTTCTAGGGGGACGGGGATGAACACTGAAGCTTTCTTT. It yields the protein CASSSRGTGMNTEAFF.

The chain employs TRBV29-1 and TRBJ1-2, with D perhaps matching TRBD1 (6 bases). The germline V gene has CDR1 SQVTM and CDR2 ANQGSEA. V was clipped by 6 bases and J by 7 bases, with 15 bases between them. This CDR3 is built from 12 residues. The CDR3: CSVVRGLLGYTF. CDR3 DNA sequence: TGCAGCGTCGTCAGGGGTCTCCTTGGCTACACCTTC.

CDR3 DNA sequence: TGTGCCAGCAGTTTTTGGGAGGATTCGGGCACTGAAGCTTTCTTT. Amino acid sequence: CASSFWEDSGTEAFF. This chain links TRBV28 with TRBJ1-1; D call uncertain. Germline V gene data show CDR1 as MDHEN and CDR2 as SYDVKM. With 3 bases removed from V and 4 bases from J, the gap between germline ends came to 15 bases. The CDR3 has 15 residues.

This clone was observed once. Germline is not matched at one junction end, which may reflect a read error. V and J are TRBV5-6 and TRBJ1-1; 9 bases match TRBD1. The CDR3 length is 16 residues. CDR1 and CDR2 from the germline V gene are SGHDT and YYEEEE. CDR3 sequence: CASSLAGGTGNPEAFF. In DNA form, the CDR3 reads TGTGCCAGCAGCTTGGCCGGTGGGACAGGGAACCCTGAAGCTTTCTTT.

V and J are TRBV7-3 and TRBJ2-2; 9 positions agree with TRBD2. Per germline, CDR1 SGHTA and CDR2 FQGTGA. V was pared by 2 bases and J by 5 bases, with 3 bases of the junction left unmatched. There are 15 residues in the CDR3. The CDR3 loop is CASSLAGGQTGELFF. CDR3 DNA sequence: TGTGCCAGCAGCTTAGCGGGGGGGCAGACCGGGGAGCTGTTTTTT.

This clone has more than one count but fewer than ten. This sequence joins TRBV21-1 and TRBJ1-5. TRBV21-1 is a listed pseudogene. There are 16 residues in the CDR3. This CDR3 reads CASSPAAGGKVQPQHF. The CDR3 DNA reads as TGTGCCAGCAGTCCGGCGGCGGGAGGGAAAGTTCAGCCCCAGCATTTT.

V gene TRBV9 combines with J gene TRBJ1-5; TRBD1 matches 9 bases. There are 17 residues in the CDR3. The germline V gene has CDR1 SGDLS and CDR2 YYNGEE. V lost 0 bases, J lost 7 bases, and 11 bases stayed unmatched. The CDR3 nucleotides are TGTGCCAGCAGCGTAGGCCCGGGACAGGGTATAGGGCAGCCCCAGCATTTT. It codes for CASSVGPGQGIGQPQHF.

The chain recombines TRBV5-1 with TRBJ1-2; 7 nucleotides match TRBD1. V shed 4 bases, J shed 4 bases, and the junction held 7 bases outside the gene matches. Per the germline V gene, CDR1 is SGHRS and CDR2 is YFSETQ. This CDR3 region has 14 residues. The CDR3 DNA follows: TGCGCCAGCAGCCCTACAGGGGAAAGCTATGGCTACACCTTC. Its protein is CASSPTGESYGYTF.

V and J are TRBV7-9 and TRBJ1-1, with D unresolved. The CDR3 extends over 10 amino acids. The V and J ends lost 5 bases and 7 bases respectively, with 5 bases between them. Germline V gene data show CDR1 as SEHNR and CDR2 as FQNEAQ (reference sequence). CDR3: CASSVIEAFF. Here the CDR3 DNA reads TGTGCCAGCAGCGTTATTGAAGCTTTCTTT.

This sequence joins TRBV2 and TRBJ2-7; D perhaps matches TRBD1 (5 bases). The CDR3 runs to 15 residues. CDR1 SNHLY and CDR2 FYNNEI come from the germline V gene. With 8 bases removed from V and 1 base from J, the gap between germline ends came to 18 bases. As DNA, the CDR3 is TGTGCCAGCGGGGTGCCCAGGGTCGATTCCTACGAGCAGTACTTC. The encoded protein is CASGVPRVDSYEQYF.

The gene calls are TRBV4-3 and TRBJ1-1; D is uncertain. Germline values: CDR1 LGHNA, CDR2 YSLEER. The CDR3 consists of 14 residues. V was clipped by 0 bases and J by 1 base, with 6 bases between them. CDR3 DNA: TGCGCCAGCAGCCAAGAGAACACGAACACTGAAGCTTTCTTT. Protein sequence: CASSQENTNTEAFF.

This clone was observed a few times. The V call is TRBV6-5, the J call TRBJ2-7; a possible D gene is TRBD2 (5 bases). Germline V lookup: CDR1 MNHEY, CDR2 SVGAGI. V was shortened by 5 bases and J by 1 base, with 12 bases between the two germline ends. The CDR3 is 14 residues long. The CDR3 protein is CASSEIRGSYEQYF. CDR3 coding DNA: TGTGCCAGCAGTGAGATTAGAGGGTCCTACGAGCAGTACTTC.

V usage is TRBV29-1 and J usage is TRBJ2-7; TRBD2 might be the D (5 bases). Germline V CDR1 and CDR2: SQVTM, ANQGSEA. This CDR3 contains 16 residues. Trimming shortened V by 4 bases and J by 6 bases, and 25 bases separated the two germline ends. For the CDR3, the DNA is TGCAGCGTTGTAGTTTTTAGGGCTTTTTCTCGGGGCGAGCAGTACTTC. Its protein product is CSVVVFRAFSRGEQYF.

The genes are TRBV16 and TRBJ1-6; tentative D call: TRBD1 (6 bases). Germline CDR1 and CDR2: KGHSY and FQNENV. Trimming stripped 2 bases from V and 7 bases from J, with 18 bases between. The CDR3 spans 17 residues. CDR3 bases: TGTGCCAGCAGCCAAAACCACCGGGGGGGGGCGAATTCACCCCTCCACTTT. Translation: CASSQNHRGGANSPLHF.

The V gene is TRBV7-2, the J gene TRBJ2-7; the match to TRBD1 covers 7 bases. This CDR3 region has 14 residues. Per the germline V gene, CDR1 is SGHTA and CDR2 is FQGNSA. The J segment lost 4 bases and the V segment lost 2 bases, leaving 5 bases of the junction unmatched. CDR3 sequence reads: CASSLRSRGYEQYF. As DNA, the CDR3 is TGTGCCAGCAGCTTACGGTCCAGGGGGTACGAGCAGTACTTC. Combining the CDR3 with reference TRBV7-2 and TRBJ2-7 gives the whole variable domain GAGVSQSPSNKVTEKGKDVELRCDPISGHTALYWYRQSLGQGLEFLIYFQGNSAPDKSGLPSDRFSAERTGGSVSTLTIQRTQQEDSAVYLCASSLRSRGYEQYFGPGTRLTVT.

The CDR3 here is CASSPIPGGITEAFF. The CDR3 DNA follows: TGTGCCAGCAGCCCAATACCAGGGGGCATCACTGAAGCTTTCTTT. The chain joins TRBV7-9 to TRBJ1-1, with 8 bases matching TRBD1. Looked up from germline, CDR1 is SEHNR and CDR2 is FQNEAQ (reference sequence). CDR3 length equals 15 residues. V gave up 5 bases and J gave up 4 bases; unmatched junction bases: 9.

This chain links TRBV7-2 with TRBJ2-3; perhaps TRBD1 as D (6 bases). The CDR3 consists of 14 residues. Germline V lookup: CDR1 SGHTA, CDR2 FQGNSA. Trimming took 3 bases from V and 1 from J, leaving 8 bases between them. CDR3 protein: CASSLQGRTDTQYF. In DNA, the CDR3 is TGTGCCAGCAGCTTGCAGGGGCGCACAGATACGCAGTATTTT.